This T cell receptor (beta chain) was sequenced in a study of shared T cell receptors in the human thymus. This CDR3 spans 15 amino acids. V lost 7 bases and J 3 bases, leaving 18 bases between the germline ends. CDR1 is LNHDA and CDR2 is SQIVND in the germline V gene (reference sequence). Clones were sequenced by immunoSEQ multiplex PCR, and TCRdb holds only the in-frame ones, with some missing. This table holds more than 550,000 clones, around 87% found once. These data also formed part of another study, on human thymus T cells. That publication notes: Thymus pieces cut out during corrective heart surgery were the tissue that was used.

The chain combines TRBV19 with TRBJ1-2, with TRBD1 as a possible D gene (6 bases). The TCR sequence derives from a boy under two years old with a congenital heart defect. Sequencing was done on a sample of thymocytes. CDR3 coding DNA: TGTGCCAGTACTCTGGTCCGGGGGGGCGACTATGGCTACACCTTC. Protein product: CASTLVRGGDYGYTF.